This T cell receptor beta chain is from a study of blood T cell repertoires in COVID-19. Study at large: The origin of the acute and convalescent COVID-19 samples was the United States, Italy and Spain. The cDNA or gDNA used as material had been derived from T cells, B-cell-depleted T cells, or PBMCs.

Trimming cost V 0 bases and J 4 bases, with 12 bases left between them. The CDR3 is 15 amino acids. Germline V gene lookup returns CDR1 SQVTM and CDR2 ANQGSEA. Methods used by the authors: Nucleated cell number was recorded as an estimate derived from reference gene primer amplification. The assay was immunoSEQ multiplex PCR, and TCRdb's table has in-frame clones only and misses some. That table furnishes V, J and clone size, whereas the DNA furnished D and trimming. The table lists about 160,000 clones, approximately 83% of them singletons. A few counts support this clone. The receptor was derived from a woman aged 60 to 75 with acute or convalescent COVID-19. Sequenced input: peripheral blood. This chain joins TRBV29-1 and TRBJ2-2, with D perhaps TRBD1 (6 bases). The CDR3 bases are TGCAGCGTTGAAGAGGCAGGGGTTGGCACCGGGGAGCTGTTTTTT. Translation gives CSVEEAGVGTGELFF.